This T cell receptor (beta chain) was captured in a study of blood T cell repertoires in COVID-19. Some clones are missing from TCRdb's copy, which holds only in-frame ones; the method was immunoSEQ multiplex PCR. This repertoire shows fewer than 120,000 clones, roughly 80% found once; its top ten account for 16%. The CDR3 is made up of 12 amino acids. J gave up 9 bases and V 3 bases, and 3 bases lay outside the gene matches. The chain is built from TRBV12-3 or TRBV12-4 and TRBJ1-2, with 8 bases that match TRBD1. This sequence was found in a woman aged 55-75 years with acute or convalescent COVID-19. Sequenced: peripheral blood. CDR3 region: CASSFTGGSYTF. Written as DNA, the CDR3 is TGTGCCAGCAGTTTCACAGGGGGGAGCTACACCTTC.